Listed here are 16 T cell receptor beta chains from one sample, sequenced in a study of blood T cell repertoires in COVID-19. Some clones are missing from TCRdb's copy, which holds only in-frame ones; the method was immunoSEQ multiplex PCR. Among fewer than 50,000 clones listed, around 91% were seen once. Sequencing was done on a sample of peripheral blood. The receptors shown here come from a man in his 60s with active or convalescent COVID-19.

The CDR3 DNA reads TGTGCCAGCGGAAAAGACATAAGCTCCTATAATTCACCCCTCCACTTT. It translates to CASGKDISSYNSPLHF. V and J are TRBV27 and TRBJ1-6; D remains ambiguous. Trimming pared 8 bases from V and 0 bases from J, leaving 14 bases between. The CDR3 is 16 amino acids. CDR1 is MNHEY, CDR2 SMNVEV, per germline (reference sequence).

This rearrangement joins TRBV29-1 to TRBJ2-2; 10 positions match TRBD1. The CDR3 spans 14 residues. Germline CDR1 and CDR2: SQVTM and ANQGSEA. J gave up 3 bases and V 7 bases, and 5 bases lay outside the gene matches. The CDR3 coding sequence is TGCAGCGCGGACAGGGGGTGGGACACCGGGGAGCTGTTTTTT. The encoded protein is CSADRGWDTGELFF.

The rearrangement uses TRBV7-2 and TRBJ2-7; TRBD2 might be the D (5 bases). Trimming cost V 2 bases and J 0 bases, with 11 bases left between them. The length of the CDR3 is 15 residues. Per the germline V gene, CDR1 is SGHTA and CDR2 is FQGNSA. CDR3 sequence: CASSLTRGSSYEQYF. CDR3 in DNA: TGTGCCAGCAGCTTAACTAGAGGGAGCTCCTACGAGCAGTACTTC. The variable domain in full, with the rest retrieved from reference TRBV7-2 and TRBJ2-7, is GAGVSQSPSNKVTEKGKDVELRCDPISGHTALYWYRQSLGQGLEFLIYFQGNSAPDKSGLPSDRFSAERTGGSVSTLTIQRTQQEDSAVYLCASSLTRGSSYEQYFGPGTRLTVT.

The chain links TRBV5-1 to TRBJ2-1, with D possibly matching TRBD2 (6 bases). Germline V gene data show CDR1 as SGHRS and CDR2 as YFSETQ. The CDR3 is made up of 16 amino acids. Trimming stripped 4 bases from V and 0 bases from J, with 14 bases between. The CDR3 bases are TGCGCCAGCAGCAACACTGCGGGGAGCTCCTACAATGAGCAGTTCTTC. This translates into CASSNTAGSSYNEQFF.

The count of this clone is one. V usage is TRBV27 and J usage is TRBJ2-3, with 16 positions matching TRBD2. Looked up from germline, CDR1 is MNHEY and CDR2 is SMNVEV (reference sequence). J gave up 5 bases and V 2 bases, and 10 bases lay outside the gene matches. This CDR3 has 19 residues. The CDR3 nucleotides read TGTGCCAGCAGTTTAACCGCTCCGGGACTAGCGGGAGGGCGAGATACGCAGTATTTT. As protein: CASSLTAPGLAGGRDTQYF.

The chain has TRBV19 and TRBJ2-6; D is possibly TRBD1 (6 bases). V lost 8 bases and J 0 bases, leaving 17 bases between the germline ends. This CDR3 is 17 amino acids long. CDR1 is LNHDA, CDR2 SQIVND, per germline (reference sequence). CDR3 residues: CASSTAGVLSGANVLTF. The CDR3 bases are TGTGCCAGTTCTACTGCAGGGGTCCTCTCTGGGGCCAACGTCCTGACTTTC.

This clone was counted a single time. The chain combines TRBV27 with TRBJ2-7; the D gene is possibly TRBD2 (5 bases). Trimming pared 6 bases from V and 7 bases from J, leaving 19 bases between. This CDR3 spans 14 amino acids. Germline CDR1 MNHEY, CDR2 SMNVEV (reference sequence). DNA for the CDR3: TGTGCCAGCAGACGAGGGTTTGAACTGTGGGAGCAGTACTTC. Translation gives CASRRGFELWEQYF.

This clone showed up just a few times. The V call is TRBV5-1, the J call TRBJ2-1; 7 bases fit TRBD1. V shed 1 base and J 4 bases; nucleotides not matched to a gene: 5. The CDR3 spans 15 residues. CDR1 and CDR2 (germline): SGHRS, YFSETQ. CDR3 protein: CASSLQGVRYNEQFF. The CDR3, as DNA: TGCGCCAGCAGCTTGCAGGGGGTTCGGTACAATGAGCAGTTCTTC. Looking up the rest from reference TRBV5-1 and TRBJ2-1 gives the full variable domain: KAGVTQTPRYLIKTRGQQVTLSCSPISGHRSVSWYQQTPGQGLQFLFEYFSETQRNKGNFPGRFSGRQFSNSRSEMNVSTLELGDSALYLCASSLQGVRYNEQFFGPGTRLTVL.

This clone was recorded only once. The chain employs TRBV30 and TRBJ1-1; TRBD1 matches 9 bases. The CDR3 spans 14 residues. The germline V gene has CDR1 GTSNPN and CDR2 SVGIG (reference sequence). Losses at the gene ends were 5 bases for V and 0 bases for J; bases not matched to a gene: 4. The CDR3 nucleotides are TGTGCCTGGGGGACAGGGAAGGTGAACACTGAAGCTTTCTTT. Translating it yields CAWGTGKVNTEAFF.

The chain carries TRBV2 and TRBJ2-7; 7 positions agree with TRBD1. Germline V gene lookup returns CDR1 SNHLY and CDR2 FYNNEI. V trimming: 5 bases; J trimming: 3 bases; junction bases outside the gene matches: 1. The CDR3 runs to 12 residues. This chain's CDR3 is CASSRDSYEQYF. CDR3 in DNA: TGTGCCAGCAGTCGGGACAGCTACGAGCAGTACTTC.

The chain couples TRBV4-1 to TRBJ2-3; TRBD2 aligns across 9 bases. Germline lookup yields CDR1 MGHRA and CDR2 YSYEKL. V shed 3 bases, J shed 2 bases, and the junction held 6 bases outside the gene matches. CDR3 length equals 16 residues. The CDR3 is CASSQLAGLPTDTQYF. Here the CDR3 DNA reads TGCGCCAGCAGCCAGCTAGCGGGACTACCCACAGATACGCAGTATTTT.

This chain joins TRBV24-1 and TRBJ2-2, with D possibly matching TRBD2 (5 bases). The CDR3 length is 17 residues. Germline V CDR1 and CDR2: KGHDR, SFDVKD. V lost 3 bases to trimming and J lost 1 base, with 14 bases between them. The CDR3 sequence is CATSDAGKGVNTGELFF. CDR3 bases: TGTGCCACCAGTGATGCCGGGAAGGGCGTGAACACCGGGGAGCTGTTTTTT.

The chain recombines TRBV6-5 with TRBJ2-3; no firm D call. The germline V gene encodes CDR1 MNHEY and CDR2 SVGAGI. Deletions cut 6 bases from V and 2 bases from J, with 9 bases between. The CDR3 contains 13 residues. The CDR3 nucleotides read TGTGCCAGCAGCAGAGGCTCCACAGATACGCAGTATTTT. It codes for CASSRGSTDTQYF.

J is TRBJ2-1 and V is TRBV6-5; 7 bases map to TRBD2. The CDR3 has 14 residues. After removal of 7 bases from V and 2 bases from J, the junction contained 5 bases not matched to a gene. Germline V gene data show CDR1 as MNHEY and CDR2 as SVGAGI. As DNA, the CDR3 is TGTGCCAGCATGCGCGGGGGAGCCTACAATGAGCAGTTCTTC. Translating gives CASMRGGAYNEQFF.

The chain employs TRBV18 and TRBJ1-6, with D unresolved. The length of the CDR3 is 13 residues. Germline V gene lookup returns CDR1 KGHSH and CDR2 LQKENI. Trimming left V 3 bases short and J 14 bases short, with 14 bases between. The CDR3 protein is CASSPMEREALHF. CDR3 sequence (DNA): TGTGCCAGCTCACCGATGGAGAGAGAGGCCCTCCACTTT.

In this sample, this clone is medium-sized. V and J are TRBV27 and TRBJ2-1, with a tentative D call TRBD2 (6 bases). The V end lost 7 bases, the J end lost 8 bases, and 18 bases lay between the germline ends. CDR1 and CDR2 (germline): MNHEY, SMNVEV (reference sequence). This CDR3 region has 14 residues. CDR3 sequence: CASKEDSSVDEQFF. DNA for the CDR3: TGTGCCAGCAAGGAAGACTCTAGCGTAGATGAGCAGTTCTTC.